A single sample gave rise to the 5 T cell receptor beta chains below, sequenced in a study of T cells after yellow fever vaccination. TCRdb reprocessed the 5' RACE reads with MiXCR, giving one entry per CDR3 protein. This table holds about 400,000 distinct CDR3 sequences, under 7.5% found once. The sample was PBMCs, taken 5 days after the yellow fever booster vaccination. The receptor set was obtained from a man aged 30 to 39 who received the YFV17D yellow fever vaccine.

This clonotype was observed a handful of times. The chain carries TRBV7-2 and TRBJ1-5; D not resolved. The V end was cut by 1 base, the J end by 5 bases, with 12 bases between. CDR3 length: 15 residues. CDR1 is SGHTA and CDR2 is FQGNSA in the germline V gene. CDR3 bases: TGTGCCAGCAGCTTAGTAGGAGCCGATTATCAGCCCCAGCATTTT. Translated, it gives CASSLVGADYQPQHF.

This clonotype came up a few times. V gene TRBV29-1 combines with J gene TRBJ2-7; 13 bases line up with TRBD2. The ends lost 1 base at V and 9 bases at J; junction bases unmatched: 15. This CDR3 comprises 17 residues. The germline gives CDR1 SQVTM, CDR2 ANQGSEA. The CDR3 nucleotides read TGCAGCGTTGAAGGAGGCTCGGGACTAGCGGGACGAAGAGGGCAGTACTTC. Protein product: CSVEGGSGLAGRRGQYF.

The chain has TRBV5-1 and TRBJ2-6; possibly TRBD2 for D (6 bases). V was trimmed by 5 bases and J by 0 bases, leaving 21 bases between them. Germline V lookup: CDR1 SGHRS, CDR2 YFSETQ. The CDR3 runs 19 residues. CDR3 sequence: CASRSQGGSTISGANVLTF. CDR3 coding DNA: TGCGCCAGCAGGAGTCAGGGAGGATCGACCATCTCTGGGGCCAACGTCCTGACTTTC.

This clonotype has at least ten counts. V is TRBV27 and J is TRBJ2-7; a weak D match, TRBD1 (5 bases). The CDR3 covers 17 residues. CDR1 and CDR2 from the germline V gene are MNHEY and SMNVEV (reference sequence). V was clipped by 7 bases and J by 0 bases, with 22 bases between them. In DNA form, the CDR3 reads TGTGCCAGCACAGGGTGGAGACCGACAGAAAGCTCCTACGAGCAGTACTTC. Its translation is CASTGWRPTESSYEQYF.

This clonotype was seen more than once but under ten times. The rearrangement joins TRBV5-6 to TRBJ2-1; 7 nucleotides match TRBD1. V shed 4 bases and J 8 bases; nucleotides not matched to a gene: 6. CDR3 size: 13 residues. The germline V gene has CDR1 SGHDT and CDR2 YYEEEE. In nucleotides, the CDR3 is TGTGCCAGCAGCGGCACCGGGACAGATGAGCAGTTCTTC. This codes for CASSGTGTDEQFF.